The text below deals with one T cell receptor beta chain. Its cognate antigen is unknown. V was cut by 6 bases and J by 4 bases, with 15 bases left in between. Germline CDR1 is SQVTM and CDR2 is ANQGSEA. CDR3 length equals 13 residues. This sample is part of a study of beta chain features in type 1 diabetes. Stem cell-like memory, regulatory, central memory and naive CD4+ cells were sorted via CD45RO/CCR7/CD25/CD127/CD95/CD27. Study-wide results and caveats: Although PCR might favor shorter templates, it would do so equally in patients and controls. In every one of the four CD4+ subsets, TCRB CDR3s were moderately but significantly shorter in Type 1 diabetes patients.

The whole isolated RNA underwent reverse transcription, so sequencing captured expressed TCRB transcripts. The protocol was immunoSEQ multiplex PCR, while the TCRdb copy is restricted to in-frame clones and leaves out a portion. Of some 640,000 clones detected, around an eighth appear once; the ten largest clones hold approximately 0.042%. The chain combines TRBV29-1 with TRBJ1-2; D possibly corresponds to TRBD1 (6 bases). This TCR derives from a man younger than 35 with type 1 diabetes. The sample taken for sequencing was naive CD4+ T cells from blood. CDR3 sequence: CSVDGQSSYGYTF. CDR3 coding DNA: TGCAGCGTCGATGGACAGAGTTCCTATGGCTACACCTTC. Full variable domain (missing parts from reference TRBV29-1 and TRBJ1-2): SAVISQKPSRDICQRGTSLTIQCQVDSQVTMMFWYRQQPGQSLTLIATANQGSEATYESGFVIDKFPISRPNLTFSTLTVSNMSPEDSSIYLCSVDGQSSYGYTFGSGTRLTVV.